This T cell receptor (beta chain) was recovered during a study of blood T cell repertoires in COVID-19. Study summary: Spain, Italy and the United States supplied samples that represented acute and convalescent COVID-19. Sample material is recorded as cDNA or gDNA derived from T cells, B-cell-depleted T cells, or PBMCs.

The CDR3 spans 15 residues. Germline CDR1 and CDR2: LGHDT and YNNKEL (reference sequence). V was clipped by 4 bases and J by 5 bases, with 15 bases between them. In the original processing: Cell counts per sample came from amplifying reference gene primers. Using immunoSEQ multiplex PCR, the repertoire was profiled, and TCRdb retains in-frame clones only, with some absent. V, J and clone size are taken as reported in that table, and D and trimming were inferred from the DNA itself. The table has approximately 210,000 clones, just under 85% seen once; the top ten hold more than 4.5%. Sequences were obtained from peripheral blood. V gene TRBV3-1 (or the pseudogene TRBV3-2) combines with J gene TRBJ2-1; D may be TRBD2 (5 bases). This receptor was obtained from a woman in her seventies with active or convalescent COVID-19. In nucleotides, the CDR3 is TGTGCCAGCAGCCCCTGGTTAGCGAAGAACAATGAGCAGTTCTTC. This sequence encodes CASSPWLAKNNEQFF.